Listed here are 27 T cell receptor beta chains from one sample, sequenced in a study of STAT5B mutations in CD4+ large granular lymphocyte leukemia. TCRdb keeps only in-frame clones here, not all; method: immunoSEQ multiplex PCR. The sample shows tens of thousands of clones, approximately 81% of them seen only once. The material sequenced was CD4+ T cells from blood buffy coats. The origin of the receptors is a human donor in good health.

The chain joins TRBV7-9 to TRBJ2-1; the D is unclear. Germline loops: CDR1 SEHNR, CDR2 FQNEAQ (reference sequence). Trimming shortened V by 2 bases and J by 2 bases, and 7 bases separated the two germline ends. This CDR3 is 14 amino acids long. Written as DNA, the CDR3 is TGTGCCAGCAGCTTATACGGGCCCTACAATGAGCAGTTCTTC. Amino acids: CASSLYGPYNEQFF.

This clone was counted a few times. The chain uses TRBV5-1 and TRBJ1-5, with D hard to call. Per the germline V gene, CDR1 is SGHRS and CDR2 is YFSETQ. The CDR3 is made up of 15 amino acids. Trimming pared 2 bases from V and 0 bases from J, leaving 9 bases between. This CDR3 is CASSFDGFSNQPQHF. The CDR3 bases are TGCGCCAGCAGCTTTGACGGGTTTAGCAATCAGCCCCAGCATTTT. The full variable domain, its missing parts supplied by reference TRBV5-1 and TRBJ1-5, is KAGVTQTPRYLIKTRGQQVTLSCSPISGHRSVSWYQQTPGQGLQFLFEYFSETQRNKGNFPGRFSGRQFSNSRSEMNVSTLELGDSALYLCASSFDGFSNQPQHFGDGTRLSIL.

This rearrangement joins TRBV4-2 to TRBJ1-2; D uncertain. Germline CDR1 is LGHNA and CDR2 is YNFKEQ. This CDR3 has 15 residues. Trimming cost V 0 bases and J 6 bases, with 14 bases left between them. The CDR3 is CASSQDPRHPDGYTF. The CDR3 DNA follows: TGTGCCAGCAGCCAAGACCCACGACACCCAGATGGCTACACCTTC.

This sequence joins TRBV6-5 and TRBJ2-5; perhaps TRBD1 as D (5 bases). V was clipped by 7 bases and J by 6 bases, with 18 bases between them. Germline V gene data show CDR1 as MNHEY and CDR2 as SVGAGI. The CDR3 loop spans 14 amino acids. The CDR3 DNA reads TGTGCCAGCACTCTGGGGCGGAATGTTAAGACCCAGTACTTC. It translates to CASTLGRNVKTQYF.

A remark on this clone: One end of the junction fails to match germline, which may point to a read error. The chain is built from TRBV5-1 and TRBJ1-2; possibly TRBD1 for D (6 bases). This CDR3 comprises 12 residues. Per germline, CDR1 SGHRS and CDR2 YFSETQ. CDR3 nucleotide sequence: TGCGCCAGCAGCCTACAGGGCGATGGCTGCACCTTC. Residues: CASSLQGDGCTF.

The V gene is TRBV7-2, the J gene TRBJ2-1; 8 bases line up with TRBD2. This CDR3 has 17 amino acids. After removal of 6 bases from V and 0 bases from J, the junction contained 10 bases not matched to a gene. Germline loops: CDR1 SGHTA, CDR2 FQGNSA. In DNA form, the CDR3 reads TGTGCCAGCAGTCCCCCTCCCGGGACTAGCTCCTACAATGAGCAGTTCTTC. It is translated as CASSPPPGTSSYNEQFF. Supplemented by reference TRBV7-2 and TRBJ2-1, the full variable domain reads GAGVSQSPSNKVTEKGKDVELRCDPISGHTALYWYRQSLGQGLEFLIYFQGNSAPDKSGLPSDRFSAERTGGSVSTLTIQRTQQEDSAVYLCASSPPPGTSSYNEQFFGPGTRLTVL.

This clone was observed once. V and J are TRBV5-1 and TRBJ1-1; no reliable D call. Germline CDR1 reads SGHRS; CDR2 reads YFSETQ. CDR3 size: 14 residues. V was cut by 4 bases and J by 6 bases, with 16 bases left in between. The CDR3 loop reads CASSRETSRAEAFF. DNA of the CDR3: TGCGCCAGCAGCAGGGAGACATCACGGGCTGAAGCTTTCTTT.

V is TRBV6-5 and J is TRBJ2-7; no clear D gene. With 6 bases removed from V and 7 bases from J, the gap between germline ends came to 16 bases. CDR1 is MNHEY and CDR2 is SVGAGI in the germline V gene. The CDR3 contains 13 residues. CDR3: CASSFRASREQYF. The CDR3 nucleotides read TGTGCCAGCAGCTTTCGGGCTAGTCGGGAGCAGTACTTC.

This chain connects TRBV29-1 to TRBJ2-2; the D is unclear. This CDR3 region has 13 residues. Looked up from germline, CDR1 is SQVTM and CDR2 is ANQGSEA. Trimming stripped 2 bases from V and 6 bases from J, with 10 bases between. The CDR3 DNA reads as TGCAGCGTTGAACCGAACGTACCCGGGGAGCTGTTTTTT. Its translation is CSVEPNVPGELFF.

The rearrangement links TRBV11-3 to TRBJ2-1; D is ambiguous. Germline V gene lookup returns CDR1 SGHNT and CDR2 YENEEA. The CDR3 is made up of 13 amino acids. V lost 0 bases and J 5 bases, leaving 5 bases between the germline ends. The CDR3 sequence: CASSLEKDNEQFF. The CDR3 DNA reads as TGTGCCAGCAGCTTAGAGAAAGACAATGAGCAGTTCTTC.

The chain is built from TRBV2 and TRBJ2-4; 10 bases map to TRBD2. The J segment lost 0 bases and the V segment lost 4 bases, leaving 9 bases of the junction unmatched. Germline loops: CDR1 SNHLY, CDR2 FYNNEI. The CDR3 extends over 18 amino acids. The CDR3 DNA follows: TGTGCCAGCAGTGGCCCTACTAGCGGGGCGTCAGCCAAAAACATTCAGTACTTC. This sequence encodes CASSGPTSGASAKNIQYF. Variable domain in full (rest from reference TRBV2 and TRBJ2-4): EPEVTQTPSHQVTQMGQEVILRCVPISNHLYFYWYRQILGQKVEFLVSFYNNEISEKSEIFDDQFSVERPDGSNFTLKIRSTKLEDSAMYFCASSGPTSGASAKNIQYFGAGTRLSVL.

V is TRBV6-1 and J is TRBJ2-7; 7 bases are a match to TRBD1. The CDR3 is made up of 15 amino acids. V shed 1 base, J shed 8 bases, and the junction held 11 bases outside the gene matches. The V gene's germline CDR1 is MNHNS and CDR2 SASEGT. CDR3 loop: CASSEVARGLEKQYV. CDR3 coding DNA: TGTGCCAGCAGTGAAGTAGCCAGGGGGTTGGAAAAGCAGTACGTC.

The chain combines TRBV10-3 with TRBJ2-2; 10 nucleotides match TRBD1. Germline CDR1 reads ENHRY; CDR2 reads SYGVKD. With 6 bases clipped from V and 6 bases from J, the junction kept 4 bases outside the gene matches. The CDR3 extends over 14 amino acids. CDR3: CAIRDRGGPGELFF. CDR3 nucleotides: TGTGCCATCAGGGACAGGGGGGGTCCCGGGGAGCTGTTTTTT.

The chain joins TRBV6-5 to TRBJ1-4; D unresolved. Trimming removed 6 bases at V and 5 bases at J, with 16 bases between. The CDR3 sequence is 15 residues long. CDR1 and CDR2 (germline): MNHEY, SVGAGI. The CDR3 DNA reads as TGTGCCAGCAGCTCCGCCGGGAGTCCAAATGAAAAACTGTTTTTT. It specifies CASSSAGSPNEKLFF.

This clone was seen only a few times. The CDR3 nucleotides read TGTGCCAGCAGTTACGGCAGGGCCGAGCAGTACGTC. As protein: CASSYGRAEQYV. This chain links TRBV6-6 with TRBJ2-7; perhaps TRBD1 as D (5 bases). From germline, CDR1 is MNHNY and CDR2 SVGAGI (reference sequence). V lost 2 bases and J lost 6, with 8 bases in between. There are 12 residues in the CDR3.

The gene calls are TRBV6-1 and TRBJ2-5; D call uncertain. The germline CDR1 and CDR2 sequences are MNHNS and SASEGT. This CDR3 is built from 13 residues. V dropped 4 bases and J dropped 7 bases, with 13 bases sitting between them. The CDR3 spells CASSVSVEWTQYF. CDR3 in DNA: TGTGCCAGCAGTGTTTCAGTAGAATGGACCCAGTACTTC.

The rearrangement links TRBV7-8 to TRBJ1-5; the D is unclear. Germline V gene lookup returns CDR1 SGHVS and CDR2 FQNEAQ. CDR3 size: 15 residues. Trimming pared 1 base from V and 0 bases from J, leaving 7 bases between. This CDR3 reads CASSLEGASNQPQHF. The DNA for the CDR3 is TGTGCCAGCAGCTTAGAGGGAGCTAGCAATCAGCCCCAGCATTTT.

The chain combines TRBV18 with TRBJ1-5; D unresolved. V lost 6 bases to trimming and J lost 2 bases, with 11 bases between them. The CDR3 consists of 14 residues. Per the germline V gene, CDR1 is KGHSH and CDR2 is LQKENI. The CDR3: CASSPSAGNQPQHF. Here the CDR3 DNA reads TGTGCCAGCTCCCCGTCAGCTGGCAATCAGCCCCAGCATTTT.

The CDR3 region has the DNA TGCGCCAGCAGCCAAGGGGCTCGGGGGGAGCTGTTTTTT. Amino acids: CASSQGARGELFF. V and J are TRBV4-3 and TRBJ2-2; the D is unclear. With 1 base removed from V and 8 bases from J, the gap between germline ends came to 8 bases. CDR3 length: 13 amino acids. The germline CDR1 and CDR2 sequences are LGHNA and YSLEER.

The chain links TRBV9 to TRBJ2-3, with D perhaps matching TRBD2 (6 bases). In germline, CDR1 is SGDLS, CDR2 YYNGEE. The CDR3 covers 14 residues. The V end lost 3 bases, the J end lost 3 bases, and 11 bases lay between the germline ends. The CDR3 spells CASSAEGLTDTQYF. The DNA of the CDR3 is TGTGCCAGCAGCGCGGAGGGCCTGACAGATACGCAGTATTTT.

The chain links TRBV5-1 to TRBJ1-4, with a tentative D call TRBD1 (5 bases). CDR1 is SGHRS, CDR2 YFSETQ, per germline. Trimming removed 4 bases at V and 0 bases at J, with 19 bases between. This CDR3 spans 18 amino acids. The chain's CDR3 is CASSPMAQGISTNEKLFF. CDR3 in DNA: TGCGCCAGCAGCCCGATGGCTCAGGGAATTTCAACTAATGAAAAACTGTTTTTT.

The V call is TRBV4-1, the J call TRBJ1-4; D is undetermined. The CDR3 has 15 residues. Per the germline V gene, CDR1 is MGHRA and CDR2 is YSYEKL. Between the trimmed V and J ends, which lost 0 bases and 1 base, there was a span of 6 bases. CDR3 residues: CASSQDGETNEKLFF. Written as DNA, the CDR3 is TGCGCCAGCAGCCAAGATGGGGAAACTAATGAAAAACTGTTTTTT.

This clone was counted a single time. The rearrangement links TRBV6-6 to TRBJ1-5, with D possibly being TRBD1 (5 bases). CDR1 is MNHNY, CDR2 SVGAGI, per germline (reference sequence). Trimming removed 0 bases from V and 12 bases from J, with 12 bases in between. This CDR3 contains 13 residues. This CDR3 is CASSYSRQGGQHF. The CDR3 nucleotides are TGTGCCAGCAGTTACTCCCGGCAGGGCGGCCAGCATTTT.

This clone was recorded a few times. The genes are TRBV7-2 and TRBJ1-2; 7 bases are a match to TRBD1. The CDR3 covers 15 residues. The germline gives CDR1 SGHTA, CDR2 FQGNSA. After removal of 0 bases from V and 2 bases from J, the junction contained 3 bases not matched to a gene. The CDR3 is CASSLAPDRNYGYTF. CDR3 nucleotides: TGTGCCAGCAGCTTAGCACCGGACAGGAACTATGGCTACACCTTC.

The chain combines TRBV25-1 with TRBJ1-1; possibly TRBD1 for D (5 bases). The CDR3 contains 15 residues. V dropped 4 bases and J dropped 1 base, with 13 bases sitting between them. CDR1 is MGHDK and CDR2 is SYGVNS in the germline V gene. The CDR3 loop reads CASSAAGKWNTEAFF. The CDR3 region has the DNA TGTGCCAGCAGTGCTGCAGGGAAATGGAACACTGAAGCTTTCTTT.

V is TRBV6-6 and J is TRBJ2-7, with TRBD1 as a possible D gene (6 bases). Between the trimmed V and J ends, which lost 5 bases and 3 bases, there was a span of 11 bases. Germline V lookup: CDR1 MNHNY, CDR2 SVGAGI (reference sequence). The CDR3 covers 13 residues. CDR3 DNA sequence: TGTGCCAGCAGTAGGGGGAACTTCTACGAGCAGTACGTC. It yields the protein CASSRGNFYEQYV.

The chain carries TRBV7-3 and TRBJ2-3; D possibly corresponds to TRBD1 (6 bases). V was clipped by 5 bases and J by 2 bases, with 14 bases between them. The CDR3 is 15 amino acids. In germline, CDR1 is SGHTA, CDR2 FQGTGA. This CDR3 is CASSPTGIATDTQYF. As DNA, the CDR3 is TGTGCCAGCAGCCCCACAGGGATTGCCACAGATACGCAGTATTTT.